A selection of T cell receptor beta chains follows, all from one sample in a study of lymphopenia after photon versus proton radiotherapy. Clones were sequenced by immunoSEQ multiplex PCR, and TCRdb holds only the in-frame ones, with some missing. The data contain tens of thousands of clones, about nine tenths of them singletons. The source material was peripheral blood, sampled from a patient treated with proton-based radiotherapy. The receptors stem from a man older than 75 with esophageal cancer. CDR3s include the opening cysteine and the closing phenylalanine or tryptophan. D genes are given only for firm matches. The size field is filled for only some rows; it gives once, few, many or a size class.

clone size | D gene | J gene | V gene | CDR3 protein | CDR3 DNA
NA | NA | TRBJ2-3 | TRBV30 | CAWSVRGTTPSTDTQYF | TGTGCCTGGAGTGTAAGGGGGACTACCCCTAGCACAGATACGCAGTATTTT
NA | NA | TRBJ2-2 | TRBV7-9 | CASSLLYDQGPGELFF | TGTGCCAGCAGCCTCCTATACGACCAGGGACCCGGGGAGCTGTTTTTT
NA | NA | TRBJ1-4 | TRBV23-1 | CASSQSYGATNEKLFF | TGCGCCAGCAGTCAATCGTACGGTGCAACTAATGAAAAACTGTTTTTT
NA | NA | TRBJ1-2 | TRBV11-2 | CASSLALSGQEGYTF | TGTGCCAGCAGCTTAGCTCTGTCTGGGCAGGAGGGCTACACCTTC
NA | NA | TRBJ2-7 | TRBV11-2 | CASSLSRNSYEQYF | TGTGCCAGCAGCTTATCCAGGAACTCCTACGAGCAGTACTTC
NA | TRBD1 | TRBJ1-5 | TRBV6-5 | CASRSGTDWGQPQHF | TGTGCCAGCAGATCGGGGACAGACTGGGGCCAGCCCCAGCATTTT
NA | NA | TRBJ2-1 | TRBV20-1 | CSASEGVEQFF | TGCAGTGCTAGCGAAGGGGTTGAGCAGTTCTTC
NA | NA | TRBJ2-7 | TRBV7-3 | CASSFYRGYEQYF | TGTGCCAGCAGCTTTTATAGGGGCTACGAGCAGTACTTC
NA | TRBD1 | TRBJ2-7 | TRBV7-9 | CASSPAVGDRGYEQYF | TGTGCCAGCAGCCCCGCGGTAGGGGACAGGGGCTACGAGCAGTACTTC
NA | NA | TRBJ1-4 | TRBV10-3 | CAISETVATNEKLFF | TGTGCCATCAGTGAGACAGTTGCAACTAATGAAAAACTGTTTTTT
NA | NA | TRBJ1-2 | TRBV19 | CASSLGQIKRNYGYTF | TGTGCCAGTAGCCTAGGCCAGATTAAACGCAACTATGGCTACACCTTC
NA | NA | TRBJ1-2 | TRBV19 | CASSIRPDYGYTF | TGTGCCAGTAGTATTCGGCCTGACTATGGCTACACCTTC
NA | NA | TRBJ1-4 | TRBV10-3 | CAISDAGATNEKLFF | TGTGCCATCAGTGACGCAGGAGCAACTAATGAAAAACTGTTTTTT
NA | NA | TRBJ2-5 | TRBV11-2 | CASSPAGKYQETQYF | TGTGCCAGCAGCCCGGCCGGCAAGTACCAAGAGACCCAGTACTTC
NA | TRBD1 | TRBJ2-1 | TRBV7-6 | CASSFLGQGLNEQFF | TGTGCCAGCAGCTTCTTGGGACAGGGCCTAAATGAGCAGTTCTTC
NA | NA | TRBJ2-7 | TRBV4-3 | CASSQDWGRSYEQYF | TGCGCCAGCAGCCAAGATTGGGGACGCTCCTACGAGCAGTACTTC
NA | TRBD1 | TRBJ2-5 | TRBV30 | CAWSSGQARETQYF | TGTGCCTGGAGTTCCGGACAGGCTCGGGAGACCCAGTACTTC
NA | TRBD1 | TRBJ2-7 | TRBV5-1 | CASSFGTGGFDEQYF | TGCGCCAGCAGCTTTGGGACAGGGGGTTTCGACGAGCAGTACTTC
NA | TRBD2 | TRBJ2-3 | TRBV18 | CASSPFGGSDSDTQYF | TGTGCCAGCTCACCGTTTGGCGGGAGCGACTCAGATACGCAGTATTTT
once | NA | TRBJ2-1 | TRBV14 | CASSGASSYNEQFF | TGTGCCAGCAGCGGTGCGAGCTCCTACAATGAGCAGTTCTTC
NA | NA | TRBJ2-5 | TRBV7-2 | CASSLTPPGETQYF | TGTGCCAGCAGCTTAACCCCCCCCGGAGAGACCCAGTACTTC
NA | NA | TRBJ2-7 | TRBV7-9 | CASSTFRTYSYEQYF | TGTGCCAGCAGCACCTTCCGGACTTATTCCTACGAGCAGTACTTC
NA | TRBD1 | TRBJ2-2 | TRBV7-2 | CASSLRRGQGGTGELFF | TGTGCCAGCAGCTTACGTCGCGGACAGGGGGGAACCGGGGAGCTGTTTTTT
NA | NA | TRBJ2-7 | TRBV29-1 | CSVGVGGSYEQYF | TGCAGCGTTGGGGTAGGCGGTAGCTACGAGCAGTACTTC
NA | NA | TRBJ2-3 | TRBV15 | CATSSGRGRDTQYF | TGTGCCACCAGCAGTGGACGGGGCAGAGATACGCAGTATTTT
NA | NA | TRBJ1-2 | TRBV7-6 | CASSLGSGAPYGYTF | TGTGCCAGCAGCTTGGGTTCAGGGGCCCCGTATGGCTACACCTTC
NA | NA | TRBJ1-3 | TRBV19 | CATAKGLSGNTIYF | TGTGCCACCGCAAAGGGTCTATCTGGAAACACCATATATTTT
NA | NA | TRBJ2-5 | TRBV2 | CASSDIIRETQYF | TGTGCCAGCAGTGATATCATTAGGGAGACCCAGTACTTC
medium-sized | NA | TRBJ2-7 | TRBV6-5 | CASSRTLGVEQYF | TGTGCCAGCAGCCGGACGTTGGGGGTCGAGCAGTACTTC
NA | NA | TRBJ2-3 | TRBV7-2 | CASSLEPPRTQYF | TGTGCCAGCAGCCTCGAACCACCAAGAACGCAGTATTTT
NA | NA | TRBJ2-7 | TRBV4-1 | CASSQGITGSYEQYF | TGCGCCAGCAGCCAAGGGATCACAGGTTCCTACGAGCAGTACTTC
NA | NA | TRBJ2-1 | TRBV11-1 | CASSLAGPNNEQFF | TGTGCCAGCAGCTTGGCCGGGCCAAACAATGAGCAGTTCTTC
NA | TRBD2 | TRBJ2-1 | TRBV27 | CASRLVAGAARDEQFF | TGTGCCAGCAGGTTGGTAGCGGGAGCGGCGAGAGATGAGCAGTTCTTC
NA | TRBD1 | TRBJ2-7 | TRBV5-1 | CASSPGQGSYEQYF | TGCGCCAGCAGCCCGGGACAGGGGTCCTACGAGCAGTACTTC
once | TRBD2 | TRBJ2-7 | TRBV18 | CASTPGTSTYEQYF | TGTGCCAGCACCCCCGGGACTAGTACTTACGAGCAGTACTTC
NA | NA | TRBJ2-4 | TRBV6-6 | CASSYQQDAKNIQYF | TGTGCCAGCAGTTACCAACAAGACGCCAAAAACATTCAGTACTTC
NA | NA | TRBJ2-1 | TRBV7-2 | CASSSANEQFF | TGTGCCAGCAGCTCCGCGAATGAGCAGTTCTTC
NA | TRBD2 | TRBJ2-7 | TRBV14 | CASSQGRLAGVYEQYF | TGTGCCAGCAGCCAAGGGAGACTAGCGGGAGTATACGAGCAGTACTTC
NA | TRBD2 | TRBJ2-2 | TRBV7-3 | CASSLGLAGGVGELFF | TGTGCCAGCAGCTTGGGACTAGCGGGGGGCGTCGGGGAGCTGTTTTTT
few | TRBD2 | TRBJ2-2 | TRBV2 | CASSALGGAVGELFF | TGTGCCAGCAGTGCCCTCGGGGGGGCCGTCGGGGAGCTGTTTTTT
NA | TRBD1 | TRBJ1-3 | TRBV5-4 | CASSPTGGAGNTIYF | TGTGCCAGCAGTCCAACAGGGGGCGCGGGAAACACCATATATTTT
NA | TRBD1 | TRBJ2-1 | TRBV29-1 | CSVVGQYSYNEQFF | TGCAGCGTTGTGGGACAGTACTCCTACAATGAGCAGTTCTTC
NA | NA | TRBJ1-5 | TRBV19 | CASSYRHNQPQHF | TGTGCCAGTAGCTACAGGCACAATCAGCCCCAGCATTTT
NA | NA | TRBJ1-2 | TRBV18 | CASSTPQGLDPGGYTF | TGTGCCAGCTCTACCCCTCAGGGCCTTGACCCGGGGGGCTACACCTTC
NA | TRBD1 | TRBJ2-5 | TRBV29-1 | CSVDLASGGGETQYF | TGCAGCGTTGATCTAGCCTCAGGGGGCGGAGAGACCCAGTACTTC
NA | NA | TRBJ2-5 | TRBV7-9 | CASSFSETQYF | TGTGCCAGCAGCTTTTCCGAGACCCAGTACTTC
NA | NA | TRBJ1-4 | TRBV19 | CASSRQQGGEKLFF | TGTGCCAGTAGTCGGCAACAGGGAGGCGAAAAACTGTTTTTT
NA | NA | TRBJ1-4 | TRBV7-2 | CASSLSGGPNEKLFF | TGTGCCAGCAGCTTATCCGGGGGGCCGAATGAAAAACTGTTTTTT
once | NA | TRBJ2-2 | TRBV6-5 | CASGGGQTNTGELFF | TGTGCCAGCGGAGGGGGACAAACGAACACCGGGGAGCTGTTTTTT
NA | NA | TRBJ2-7 | TRBV4-3 | CASRPGRSSYEQYF | TGCGCCAGCAGGCCGGGAAGGAGCTCCTACGAGCAGTACTTC
NA | TRBD1 | TRBJ2-7 | TRBV5-5 | CASSSTGGSYEQYF | TGTGCCAGCAGTTCAACAGGGGGCTCCTACGAGCAGTACTTC
NA | NA | TRBJ1-6 | TRBV19 | CASSSIGGGNSPLHF | TGTGCCAGTAGTAGTATTGGCGGCGGGAATTCACCCCTCCACTTT
NA | TRBD1 | TRBJ1-2 | TRBV12-5 | CARDTWLDRDFVYGYTF | TGTGCTAGAGATACCTGGCTGGACAGGGATTTTGTTTATGGCTACACCTTC
NA | TRBD1 | TRBJ1-4 | TRBV19 | CASSIRQGGEKLFF | TGTGCCAGTAGTATCCGACAGGGCGGTGAAAAACTGTTTTTT
NA | NA | TRBJ2-2 | TRBV5-1 | CASSPIAGELFF | TGCGCCAGCAGCCCTATCGCCGGGGAGCTGTTTTTT
NA | NA | TRBJ1-1 | TRBV5-1 | CASFPVVGGTEAFF | TGCGCCAGCTTTCCCGTGGTGGGAGGGACTGAAGCTTTCTTT